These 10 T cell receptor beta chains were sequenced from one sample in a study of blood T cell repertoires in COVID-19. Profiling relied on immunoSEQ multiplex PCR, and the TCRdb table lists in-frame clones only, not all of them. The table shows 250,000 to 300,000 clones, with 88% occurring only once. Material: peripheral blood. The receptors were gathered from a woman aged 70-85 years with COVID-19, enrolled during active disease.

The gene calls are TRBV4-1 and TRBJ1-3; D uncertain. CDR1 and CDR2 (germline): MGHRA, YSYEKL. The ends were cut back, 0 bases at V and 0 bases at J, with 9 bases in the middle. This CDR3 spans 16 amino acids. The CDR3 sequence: CASSQELALSGNTIYF. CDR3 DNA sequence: TGCGCCAGCAGCCAAGAATTAGCCCTCTCTGGAAACACCATATATTTT.

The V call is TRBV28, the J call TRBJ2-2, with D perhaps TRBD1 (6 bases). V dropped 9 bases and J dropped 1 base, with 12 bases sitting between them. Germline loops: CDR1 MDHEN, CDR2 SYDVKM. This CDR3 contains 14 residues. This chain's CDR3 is CASGTLQNTGELFF. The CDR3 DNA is TGTGCCAGTGGGACACTACAGAACACCGGGGAGCTGTTTTTT.

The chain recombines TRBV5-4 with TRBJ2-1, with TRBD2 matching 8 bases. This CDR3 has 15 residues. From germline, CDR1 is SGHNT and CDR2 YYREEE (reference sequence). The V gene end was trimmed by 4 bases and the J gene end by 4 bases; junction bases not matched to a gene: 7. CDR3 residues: CASSRRAGAYNEQFF. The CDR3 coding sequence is TGTGCCAGCAGCCGGAGAGCGGGAGCTTACAATGAGCAGTTCTTC.

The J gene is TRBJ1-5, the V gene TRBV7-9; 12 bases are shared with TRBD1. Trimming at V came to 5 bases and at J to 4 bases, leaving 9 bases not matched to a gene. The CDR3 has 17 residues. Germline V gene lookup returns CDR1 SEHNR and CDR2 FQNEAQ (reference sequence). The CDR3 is CASSPGQGASINQPQHF. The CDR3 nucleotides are TGTGCCAGCAGCCCGGGACAGGGGGCGTCCATAAATCAGCCCCAGCATTTT.

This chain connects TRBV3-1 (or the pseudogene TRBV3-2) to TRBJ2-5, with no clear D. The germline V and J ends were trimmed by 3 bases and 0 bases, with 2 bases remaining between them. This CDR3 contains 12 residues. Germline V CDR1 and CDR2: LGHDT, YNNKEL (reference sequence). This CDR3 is CASSHNQETQYF. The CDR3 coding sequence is TGTGCCAGCAGCCATAACCAAGAGACCCAGTACTTC.

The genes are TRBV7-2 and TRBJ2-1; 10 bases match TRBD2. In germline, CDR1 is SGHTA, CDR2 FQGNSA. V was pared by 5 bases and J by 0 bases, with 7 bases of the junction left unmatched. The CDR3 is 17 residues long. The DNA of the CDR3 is TGTGCCAGCAGCCTCCGGACTAGCGGAAGCTCCTACAATGAGCAGTTCTTC. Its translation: CASSLRTSGSSYNEQFF. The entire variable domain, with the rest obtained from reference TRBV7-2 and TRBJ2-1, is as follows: GAGVSQSPSNKVTEKGKDVELRCDPISGHTALYWYRQSLGQGLEFLIYFQGNSAPDKSGLPSDRFSAERTGGSVSTLTIQRTQQEDSAVYLCASSLRTSGSSYNEQFFGPGTRLTVL.

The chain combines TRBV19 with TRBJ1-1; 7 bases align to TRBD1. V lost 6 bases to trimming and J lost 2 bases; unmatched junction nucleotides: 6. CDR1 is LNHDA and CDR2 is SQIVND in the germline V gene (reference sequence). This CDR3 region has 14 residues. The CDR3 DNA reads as TGTGCCAGTAGGAGAGGGACAGCTAACACTGAAGCTTTCTTT. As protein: CASRRGTANTEAFF.

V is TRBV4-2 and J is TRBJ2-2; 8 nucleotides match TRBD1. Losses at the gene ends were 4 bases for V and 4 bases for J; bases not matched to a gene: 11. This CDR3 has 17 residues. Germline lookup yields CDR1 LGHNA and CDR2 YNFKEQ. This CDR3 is CASSPIGQGATTGELFF. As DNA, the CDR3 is TGTGCCAGCAGCCCTATAGGGCAGGGGGCTACCACCGGGGAGCTGTTTTTT.

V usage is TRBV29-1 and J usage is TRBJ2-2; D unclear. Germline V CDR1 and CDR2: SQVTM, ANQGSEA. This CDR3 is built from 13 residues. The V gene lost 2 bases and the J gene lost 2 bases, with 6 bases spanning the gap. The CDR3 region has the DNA TGCAGCGTTGAACACCTAAACACCGGGGAGCTGTTTTTT. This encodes CSVEHLNTGELFF.

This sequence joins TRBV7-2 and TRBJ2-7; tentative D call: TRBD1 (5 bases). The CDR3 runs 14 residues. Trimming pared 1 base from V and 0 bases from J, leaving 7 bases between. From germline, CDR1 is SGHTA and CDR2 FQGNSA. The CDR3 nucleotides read TGTGCCAGCAGCTTAGTTGGGGCCTCCTACGAGCAGTACTTC. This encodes CASSLVGASYEQYF.